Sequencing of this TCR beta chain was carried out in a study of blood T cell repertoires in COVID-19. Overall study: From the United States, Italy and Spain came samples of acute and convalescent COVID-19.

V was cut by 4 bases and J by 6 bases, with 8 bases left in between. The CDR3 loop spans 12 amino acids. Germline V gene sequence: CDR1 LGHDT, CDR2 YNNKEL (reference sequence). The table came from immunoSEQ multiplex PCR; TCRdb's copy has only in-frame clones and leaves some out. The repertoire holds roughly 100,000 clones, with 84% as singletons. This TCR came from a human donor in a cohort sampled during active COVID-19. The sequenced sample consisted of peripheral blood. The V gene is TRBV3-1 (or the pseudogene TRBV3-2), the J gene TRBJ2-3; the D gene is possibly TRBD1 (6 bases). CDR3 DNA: TGTGCCAGCAGCCCTCAGGGGGATACGCAGTATTTT. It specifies CASSPQGDTQYF.